One and the same sample provided the 28 T cell receptor beta chains below, sequenced in a study of control samples from healthy donors and cancer patients. The assay was immunoSEQ multiplex PCR, and TCRdb's table has in-frame clones only and misses some. The data show around 100,000 clones, just under 95% seen once. Sequences were obtained from blood. Receptors originate from a human donor in good health. The donor label of this sample is uncertain.

This clone was seen only once. The chain employs TRBV6-5 and TRBJ2-4, with D perhaps TRBD1 (5 bases). Trimming shortened V by 6 bases and J by 11 bases, and 17 bases separated the two germline ends. The CDR3 is 13 amino acids. From germline, CDR1 is MNHEY and CDR2 SVGAGI. The CDR3 protein is CASRQEKPAFQYF. CDR3 DNA sequence: TGTGCCAGCAGACAGGAAAAACCAGCATTTCAGTACTTC.

This clone was seen a single time. The CDR3 loop is CASSPSLRLPQHF. The CDR3 DNA reads TGTGCCAGCAGTCCGTCTTTACGGTTGCCCCAGCATTTT. The V call is TRBV12-3 or TRBV12-4, the J call TRBJ1-5; D is uncertain. Trimming removed 5 bases from V and 9 bases from J, with 14 bases in between. The CDR3 is 13 residues long.

The chain joins TRBV12-3 or TRBV12-4 to TRBJ1-5; D ambiguous. CDR3 length: 13 amino acids. Trimming cost V 0 bases and J 9 bases, with 9 bases left between them. CDR3 amino acids: CASSLAGLGPQHF. Here the CDR3 DNA reads TGTGCCAGCAGTTTAGCCGGGTTAGGGCCCCAGCATTTT.

This chain links TRBV18 with TRBJ1-1; D is unclear. Deletions cut 1 base from V and 4 bases from J, with 10 bases between. CDR3 size: 14 residues. In germline, CDR1 is KGHSH, CDR2 LQKENI. The CDR3 reads CASSPRMEGTEAFF. In DNA, the CDR3 is TGTGCCAGCTCACCACGCATGGAAGGCACTGAAGCTTTCTTT.

This clone was observed once. The chain combines TRBV29-1 with TRBJ1-1; TRBD1 is a possible D gene (5 bases). This CDR3 spans 12 amino acids. CDR1 and CDR2 (germline): SQVTM, ANQGSEA. V lost 6 bases and J 8 bases, leaving 16 bases between the germline ends. In DNA form, the CDR3 reads TGCAGCGTCCACCGGTCCCAGGGAGAAGCTTTCTTT. Translation gives CSVHRSQGEAFF.

The V call is TRBV6-4, the J call TRBJ1-5, with unresolved D. This CDR3 is built from 14 residues. Germline V gene data show CDR1 as MRHNA and CDR2 as SNTAGT. Trimming shortened V by 11 bases and J by 0 bases, and 14 bases separated the two germline ends. CDR3 DNA: TGTGCCCACGTGAGCCGTTATAGCAATCAGCCCCAGCATTTT. It yields the protein CAHVSRYSNQPQHF.

The chain recombines TRBV19 with TRBJ1-5; 9 bases are a match to TRBD1. The CDR3 has 16 amino acids. CDR1 and CDR2 (germline): LNHDA, SQIVND (reference sequence). The V and J ends lost 5 bases and 4 bases, in that order; junction bases with no gene match: 9. CDR3 in amino acids: CASSLSLQGANQPQHF. Written as DNA, the CDR3 is TGTGCCAGTAGTTTGTCCCTACAGGGGGCGAATCAGCCCCAGCATTTT. Complete variable domain (other parts from reference TRBV19 and TRBJ1-5): DGGITQSPKYLFRKEGQNVTLSCEQNLNHDAMYWYRQDPGQGLRLIYYSQIVNDFQKGDIAEGYSVSREKKESFPLTVTSAQKNPTAFYLCASSLSLQGANQPQHFGDGTRLSIL.

The rearrangement links TRBV15 to TRBJ2-7, with D possibly TRBD1 on 6 matching bases. This CDR3 comprises 17 residues. The germline gives CDR1 LNHNV, CDR2 YYDKDF (reference sequence). V gave up 2 bases and J gave up 0 bases, with 17 bases separating them. CDR3 region: CATSRPDPGTNSYEQYF. CDR3 bases: TGTGCCACCAGCAGACCCGACCCCGGGACAAACTCCTACGAGCAGTACTTC.

The chain has TRBV7-6 and TRBJ1-3; D uncertain. CDR1 SGHVS and CDR2 FNYEAQ come from the germline V gene. This CDR3 has 17 residues. V was pared by 2 bases and J by 5 bases, with 19 bases between. The CDR3 is CASSLNPDPKDRNTIYF. The DNA of the CDR3 is TGTGCCAGCAGCTTAAACCCTGACCCGAAAGATAGAAACACCATATATTTT.

V is TRBV5-1 and J is TRBJ1-1; D may be TRBD1 (5 bases). V was pared by 3 bases and J by 1 base, with 19 bases between. The CDR3 has 17 residues. Germline assignment: CDR1 SGHRS and CDR2 YFSETQ. In DNA form, the CDR3 reads TGCGCCAGCAGCTCGGGGAGGTCAGGGTGGGGGAACACTGAAGCTTTCTTT. Translated, it gives CASSSGRSGWGNTEAFF.

The chain joins TRBV5-1 to TRBJ1-6, with 10 positions matching TRBD1. Per germline, CDR1 SGHRS and CDR2 YFSETQ. The CDR3 has 15 amino acids. Trimming cost V 4 bases and J 6 bases; bases outside gene matches: 4. Written as DNA, the CDR3 is TGCGCCAGCAGCCCCGGGACAGGGGTTAATTCACCCCTCCACTTT. Translation gives CASSPGTGVNSPLHF.

The chain links TRBV6-6 to TRBJ2-2; D remains unclear. Trimming cost V 7 bases and J 1 base, with 10 bases left between them. Germline values: CDR1 MNHNY, CDR2 SVGAGI (reference sequence). The CDR3 is made up of 14 amino acids. The CDR3 loop reads CASMRSENTGELFF. The DNA for the CDR3 is TGTGCCAGCATGAGGTCGGAGAACACCGGGGAGCTGTTTTTT.

V is TRBV19 and J is TRBJ2-1; no clear D gene. The V gene's germline CDR1 is LNHDA and CDR2 SQIVND (reference sequence). Trimming removed 4 bases at V and 8 bases at J, with 12 bases between. The CDR3 is 13 amino acids. The CDR3 nucleotides read TGTGCCAGTAGTAGTAAGGGAATTGATGAGCAGTTCTTC. Translation: CASSSKGIDEQFF. Full variable domain (remainder filled in from reference TRBV19 and TRBJ2-1): DGGITQSPKYLFRKEGQNVTLSCEQNLNHDAMYWYRQDPGQGLRLIYYSQIVNDFQKGDIAEGYSVSREKKESFPLTVTSAQKNPTAFYLCASSSKGIDEQFFGPGTRLTVL.

V and J are TRBV2 and TRBJ2-2; perhaps TRBD2 as D (6 bases). This CDR3 comprises 14 residues. CDR1 and CDR2 from the germline V gene are SNHLY and FYNNEI. Trimming stripped 3 bases from V and 4 bases from J, with 9 bases between. CDR3 DNA sequence: TGTGCCAGCAGTGATGGGGGGAGCACCGGGGAGCTGTTTTTT. This encodes CASSDGGSTGELFF.

V gene TRBV4-2 combines with J gene TRBJ1-5; possible D gene TRBD1, 5 bases. CDR3 size: 15 residues. V lost 0 bases and J lost 4, with 10 bases in between. Germline V gene data show CDR1 as LGHNA and CDR2 as YNFKEQ. This chain's CDR3 is CASSQDWEGNQPQHF. In DNA, the CDR3 is TGTGCCAGCAGCCAAGATTGGGAGGGGAATCAGCCCCAGCATTTT.

The sample holds one count of this clone. The V and J genes are TRBV9 and TRBJ2-1; TRBD2 agrees at 15 bases. Germline lookup yields CDR1 SGDLS and CDR2 YYNGEE. Trimming at V came to 2 bases and at J to 3 bases, leaving 3 bases not matched to a gene. The CDR3 runs 17 residues. The CDR3 loop is CASSVGTSGGFYNEQFF. CDR3 nucleotide sequence: TGTGCCAGCAGCGTGGGGACTAGCGGGGGGTTCTACAATGAGCAGTTCTTC.

The rearrangement joins TRBV18 to TRBJ2-7; no firm D call. Trimming took off 4 bases at V and 5 bases at J, with 12 bases between the two ends. CDR1 and CDR2 (germline): KGHSH, LQKENI. The CDR3 consists of 13 residues. CDR3 nucleotides: TGTGCCAGCTCACTTCTAATTGCGGACGAGCAGTACTTC. It is translated as CASSLLIADEQYF.

CDR3 in DNA: TGCAGTGCAAATCGACAGGGAGGAGCTTTCTTT. The encoded protein is CSANRQGGAFF. V usage is TRBV20-1 and J usage is TRBJ1-1; 7 nucleotides match TRBD1. CDR3 length: 11 residues. Germline trimming cut 6 bases from V and 10 bases from J; bases unmatched to any gene: 8. Germline CDR1 and CDR2: DFQATT and SNEGSKA (reference sequence).

The chain joins TRBV7-9 to TRBJ2-7, with 10 bases identical to TRBD2. The CDR3 is 15 residues long. V lost 5 bases and J lost 1; bases outside the gene matches: 5. Per the germline V gene, CDR1 is SEHNR and CDR2 is FQNEAQ (reference sequence). As DNA, the CDR3 is TGTGCCAGCAGCGTAATAGCGGGGGGATCCTACGAGCAGTACTTC. Translating gives CASSVIAGGSYEQYF.

The V call is TRBV6-5, the J call TRBJ2-3; D is perhaps TRBD1 or TRBD2 (5 bases each). V was clipped by 7 bases and J by 6 bases, with 8 bases between them. This CDR3 contains 11 residues. The germline V gene has CDR1 MNHEY and CDR2 SVGAGI. The CDR3 sequence: CASMGVDTQYF. The CDR3 DNA sequence: TGTGCCAGCATGGGGGTCGATACGCAGTATTTT.

This chain links TRBV6-5 with TRBJ1-1; D ambiguous. The CDR3 runs 14 residues. CDR1 and CDR2 (germline): MNHEY, SVGAGI. V was clipped by 7 bases and J by 0 bases, with 12 bases between them. CDR3 loop: CASTGLSMNTEAFF. CDR3 DNA: TGTGCCAGCACCGGACTTTCTATGAACACTGAAGCTTTCTTT.

The V gene is TRBV5-1, the J gene TRBJ1-1; possible D gene TRBD1, 5 bases. CDR1 SGHRS and CDR2 YFSETQ come from the germline V gene. Trimming pared 6 bases from V and 1 base from J, leaving 10 bases between. The CDR3 runs 13 residues. The CDR3 loop reads CASTWTWNTEAFF. The CDR3 DNA reads as TGCGCCAGCACTTGGACATGGAACACTGAAGCTTTCTTT.

This sequence joins TRBV5-1 and TRBJ1-1, with unresolved D. CDR3 length: 16 amino acids. Germline V CDR1 and CDR2: SGHRS, YFSETQ. The V end was cut by 0 bases, the J end by 4 bases, with 16 bases between. The CDR3, as DNA: TGCGCCAGCAGCTTGGGCCTTTGGGAAAGTGGCACTGAAGCTTTCTTT. Amino acid sequence: CASSLGLWESGTEAFF. The whole variable domain, remainder taken from reference TRBV5-1 and TRBJ1-1, is KAGVTQTPRYLIKTRGQQVTLSCSPISGHRSVSWYQQTPGQGLQFLFEYFSETQRNKGNFPGRFSGRQFSNSRSEMNVSTLELGDSALYLCASSLGLWESGTEAFFGQGTRLTVV.

V is TRBV15 and J is TRBJ1-2, with D perhaps TRBD1 (5 bases). Trimming took off 0 bases at V and 7 bases at J, with 18 bases between the two ends. From germline, CDR1 is LNHNV and CDR2 YYDKDF (reference sequence). The CDR3 consists of 16 residues. The CDR3 DNA follows: TGTGCCACCAGCAGAGAAGGGCCGGGACGGCCTTCTGGCTACACCTTC. As protein: CATSREGPGRPSGYTF.

V and J are TRBV6-4 and TRBJ1-2, with D perhaps matching TRBD1 (5 bases). Trimming cost V 0 bases and J 4 bases, with 9 bases left between them. The CDR3 is made up of 14 amino acids. Germline CDR1 and CDR2: MRHNA and SNTAGT. CDR3 sequence reads: CASSDSYGGYGYTF. The CDR3 nucleotides read TGTGCCAGCAGTGACTCTTACGGGGGCTATGGCTACACCTTC.

The rearrangement uses TRBV24-1 and TRBJ1-4; 8 positions match TRBD1. V shed 2 bases, J shed 4 bases, and the junction held 2 bases outside the gene matches. There are 15 residues in the CDR3. Germline CDR1 reads KGHDR; CDR2 reads SFDVKD. The CDR3 sequence: CATSDSGGNNEKLFF. DNA for the CDR3: TGTGCCACCAGTGATTCAGGGGGCAATAATGAAAAACTGTTTTTT.

The chain carries TRBV4-1 and TRBJ1-1; D ambiguous. This CDR3 contains 12 residues. The germline gives CDR1 MGHRA, CDR2 YSYEKL. V was shortened by 1 base and J by 7 bases, with 7 bases between the two germline ends. CDR3 sequence reads: CASSQGADEAFF. In nucleotides, the CDR3 is TGCGCCAGCAGCCAAGGGGCGGATGAAGCTTTCTTT.

The chain carries TRBV7-6 and TRBJ2-3; no firm D call. CDR1 and CDR2 (germline): SGHVS, FNYEAQ. Trimming took 6 bases from V and 0 from J, leaving 13 bases between them. This CDR3 region has 15 residues. CDR3 nucleotides: TGTGCCAGCAGTTTAACCTTCACTAGCACAGATACGCAGTATTTT. Amino acids: CASSLTFTSTDTQYF.